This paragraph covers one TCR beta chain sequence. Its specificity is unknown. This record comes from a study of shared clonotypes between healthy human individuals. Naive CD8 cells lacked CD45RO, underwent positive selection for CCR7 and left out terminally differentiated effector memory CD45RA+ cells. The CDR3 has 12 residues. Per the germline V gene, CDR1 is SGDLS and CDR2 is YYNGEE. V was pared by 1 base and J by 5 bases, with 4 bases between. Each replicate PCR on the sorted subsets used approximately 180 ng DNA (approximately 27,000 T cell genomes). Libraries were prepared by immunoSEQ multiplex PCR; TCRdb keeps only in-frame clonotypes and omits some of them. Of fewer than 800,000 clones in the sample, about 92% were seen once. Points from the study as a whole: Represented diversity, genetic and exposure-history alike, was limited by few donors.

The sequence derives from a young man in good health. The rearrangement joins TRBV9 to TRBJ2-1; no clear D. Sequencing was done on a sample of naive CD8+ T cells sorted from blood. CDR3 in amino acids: CASSVINNEQFF. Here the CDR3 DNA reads TGTGCCAGCAGCGTAATTAACAATGAGCAGTTCTTC.